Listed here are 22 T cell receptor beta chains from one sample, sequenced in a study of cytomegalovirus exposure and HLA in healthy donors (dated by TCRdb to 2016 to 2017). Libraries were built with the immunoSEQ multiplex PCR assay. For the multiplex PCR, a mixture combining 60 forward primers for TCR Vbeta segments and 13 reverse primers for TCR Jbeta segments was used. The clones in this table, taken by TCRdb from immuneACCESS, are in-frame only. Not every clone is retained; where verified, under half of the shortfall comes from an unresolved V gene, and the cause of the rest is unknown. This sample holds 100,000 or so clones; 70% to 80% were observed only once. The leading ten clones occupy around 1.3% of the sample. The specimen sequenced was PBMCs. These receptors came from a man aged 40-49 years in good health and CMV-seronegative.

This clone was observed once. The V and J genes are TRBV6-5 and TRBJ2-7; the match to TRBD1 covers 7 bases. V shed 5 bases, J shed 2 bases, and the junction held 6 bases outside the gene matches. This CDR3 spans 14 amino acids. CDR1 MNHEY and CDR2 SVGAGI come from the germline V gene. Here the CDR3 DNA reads TGTGCCAGCAGTCCCGGGACAGCGCCCTACGAGCAGTACTTC. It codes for CASSPGTAPYEQYF.

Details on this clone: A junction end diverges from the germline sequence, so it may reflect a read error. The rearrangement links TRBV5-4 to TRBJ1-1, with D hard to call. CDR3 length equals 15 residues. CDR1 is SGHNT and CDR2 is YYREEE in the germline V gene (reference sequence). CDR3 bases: TGTGTCAGCAGCTCACCCCCACTAATATCCACTGAAGCTTTCTTT. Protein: CVSSSPPLISTEAFF.

This chain's CDR3 is CASSLAESISNQPQHF. In DNA form, the CDR3 reads TGTGCCAGCAGCTTGGCCGAGAGTATTAGCAATCAGCCCCAGCATTTT. This chain joins TRBV5-6 and TRBJ1-5; D unclear. V was shortened by 0 bases and J by 0 bases, with 10 bases between the two germline ends. The germline gives CDR1 SGHDT, CDR2 YYEEEE. The CDR3 has 16 amino acids.

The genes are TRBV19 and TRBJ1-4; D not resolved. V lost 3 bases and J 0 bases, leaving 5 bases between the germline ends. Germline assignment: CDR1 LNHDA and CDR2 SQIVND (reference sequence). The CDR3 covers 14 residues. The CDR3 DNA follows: TGTGCCAGTAGTATCTCAGCAACTAATGAAAAACTGTTTTTT. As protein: CASSISATNEKLFF.

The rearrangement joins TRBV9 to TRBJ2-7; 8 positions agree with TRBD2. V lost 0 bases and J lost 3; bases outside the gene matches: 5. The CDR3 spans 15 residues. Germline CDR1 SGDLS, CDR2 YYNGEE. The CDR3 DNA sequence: TGTGCCAGCAGCGTAGAAGCGGGGGATTTCTACGAGCAGTACTTC. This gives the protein CASSVEAGDFYEQYF.

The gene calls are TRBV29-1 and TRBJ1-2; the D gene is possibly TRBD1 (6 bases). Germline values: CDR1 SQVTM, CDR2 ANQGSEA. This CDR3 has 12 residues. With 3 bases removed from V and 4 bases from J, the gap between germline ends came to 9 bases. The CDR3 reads CSVDLGGYGYTF. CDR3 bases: TGCAGCGTTGATCTAGGGGGCTATGGCTACACCTTC.

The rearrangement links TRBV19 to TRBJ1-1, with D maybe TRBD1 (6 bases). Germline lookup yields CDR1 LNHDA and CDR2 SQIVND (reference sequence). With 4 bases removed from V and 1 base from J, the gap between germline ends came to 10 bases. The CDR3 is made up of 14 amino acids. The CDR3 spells CASSSDRPNTEAFF. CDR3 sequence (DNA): TGTGCCAGTAGTAGCGACAGGCCGAACACTGAAGCTTTCTTT.

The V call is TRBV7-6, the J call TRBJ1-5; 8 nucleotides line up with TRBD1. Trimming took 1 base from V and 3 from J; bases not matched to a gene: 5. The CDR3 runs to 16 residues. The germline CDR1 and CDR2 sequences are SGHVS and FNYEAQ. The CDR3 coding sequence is TGTGCCAGCAGCTTAGGCCCAGGGGGCTACAATCAGCCCCAGCATTTT. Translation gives CASSLGPGGYNQPQHF.

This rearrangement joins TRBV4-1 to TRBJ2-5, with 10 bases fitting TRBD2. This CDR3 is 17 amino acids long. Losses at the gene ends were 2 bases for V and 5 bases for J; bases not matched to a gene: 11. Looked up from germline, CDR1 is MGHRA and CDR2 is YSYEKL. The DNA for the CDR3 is TGCGCCAGCAGCCAACTGGGGCTAGCGGGGGTCGGGGAGACCCAGTACTTC. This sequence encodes CASSQLGLAGVGETQYF.

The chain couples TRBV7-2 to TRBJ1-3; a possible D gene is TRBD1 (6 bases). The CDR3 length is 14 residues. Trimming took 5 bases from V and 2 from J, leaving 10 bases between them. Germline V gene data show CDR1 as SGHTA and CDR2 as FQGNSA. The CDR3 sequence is CASSRGQPGNTIYF. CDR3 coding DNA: TGTGCCAGCAGCCGGGGACAACCTGGAAACACCATATATTTT.

CDR3 protein: CASSRGTGFSLAQYF. The CDR3 DNA reads as TGTGCCAGCAGCCGCGGGACAGGGTTCTCTTTGGCCCAGTACTTC. The chain combines TRBV11-2 with TRBJ2-5; 9 bases fit TRBD1. The CDR3 length is 15 residues. The germline CDR1 and CDR2 sequences are SGHAT and FQNNGV. With 5 bases clipped from V and 9 bases from J, the junction kept 13 bases outside the gene matches.

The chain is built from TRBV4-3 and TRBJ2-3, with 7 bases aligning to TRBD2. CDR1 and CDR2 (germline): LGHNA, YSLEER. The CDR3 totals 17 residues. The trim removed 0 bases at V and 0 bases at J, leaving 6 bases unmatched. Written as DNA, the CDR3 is TGCGCCAGCAGCCAAGATAGGCGAGCGGGGAGCACAGATACGCAGTATTTT. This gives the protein CASSQDRRAGSTDTQYF.

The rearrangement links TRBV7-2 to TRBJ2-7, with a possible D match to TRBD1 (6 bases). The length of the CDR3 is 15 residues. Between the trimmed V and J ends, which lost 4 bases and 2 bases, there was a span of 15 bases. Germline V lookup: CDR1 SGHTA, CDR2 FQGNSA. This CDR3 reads CASSSDPTGAYEQYF. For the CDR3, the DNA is TGTGCCAGCAGCTCCGATCCGACAGGCGCCTACGAGCAGTACTTC.

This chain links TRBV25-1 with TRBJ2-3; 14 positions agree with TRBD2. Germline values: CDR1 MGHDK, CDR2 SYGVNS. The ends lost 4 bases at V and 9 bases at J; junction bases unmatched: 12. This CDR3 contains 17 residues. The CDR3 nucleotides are TGTGCCAGCAGTGGCCAGACTAGCGGGAGGGGGGCAGGGACGCAGTATTTT. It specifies CASSGQTSGRGAGTQYF.

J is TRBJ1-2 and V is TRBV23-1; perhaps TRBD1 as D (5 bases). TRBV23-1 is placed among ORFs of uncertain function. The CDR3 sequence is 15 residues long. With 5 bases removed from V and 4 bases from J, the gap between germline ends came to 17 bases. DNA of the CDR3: TGCGCCAGCAGTTTCCCGGGCAGGGCGAGCTATGGCTACACCTTC. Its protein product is CASSFPGRASYGYTF.

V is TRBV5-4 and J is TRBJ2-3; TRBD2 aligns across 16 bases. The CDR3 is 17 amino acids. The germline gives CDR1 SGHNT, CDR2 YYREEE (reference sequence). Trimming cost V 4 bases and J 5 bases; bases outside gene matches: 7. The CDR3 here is CASSPGLAGGVVDTQYF. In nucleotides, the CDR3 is TGTGCCAGCAGCCCGGGACTAGCGGGGGGGGTTGTAGATACGCAGTATTTT.

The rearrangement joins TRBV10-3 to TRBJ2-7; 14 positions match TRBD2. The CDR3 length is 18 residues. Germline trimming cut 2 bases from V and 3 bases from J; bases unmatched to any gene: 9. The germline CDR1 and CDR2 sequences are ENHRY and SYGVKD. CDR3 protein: CAISEPPVGLAGDYEQYF. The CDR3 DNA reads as TGTGCCATCAGTGAGCCCCCCGTGGGACTAGCGGGGGACTACGAGCAGTACTTC.

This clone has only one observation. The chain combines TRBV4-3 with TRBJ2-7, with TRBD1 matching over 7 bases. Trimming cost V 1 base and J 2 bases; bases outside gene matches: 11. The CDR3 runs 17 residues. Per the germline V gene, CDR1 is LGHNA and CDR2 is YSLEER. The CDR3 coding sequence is TGCGCCAGCAGCCAAGGGGCGAGTTGGACAGGAGCCTACGAGCAGTACTTC. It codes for CASSQGASWTGAYEQYF.

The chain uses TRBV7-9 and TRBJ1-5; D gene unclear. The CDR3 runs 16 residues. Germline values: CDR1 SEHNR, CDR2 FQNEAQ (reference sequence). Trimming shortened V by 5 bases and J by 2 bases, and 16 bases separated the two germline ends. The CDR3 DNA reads TGTGCCAGCAGCCCTGATACGGGTACTGGCAATCAGCCCCAGCATTTT. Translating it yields CASSPDTGTGNQPQHF.

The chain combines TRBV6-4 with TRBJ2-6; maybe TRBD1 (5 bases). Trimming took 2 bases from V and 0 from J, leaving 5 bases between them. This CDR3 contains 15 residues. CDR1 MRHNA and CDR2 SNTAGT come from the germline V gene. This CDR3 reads CASSDGHSGANVLTF. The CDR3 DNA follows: TGTGCCAGCAGTGACGGACACTCTGGGGCCAACGTCCTGACTTTC.

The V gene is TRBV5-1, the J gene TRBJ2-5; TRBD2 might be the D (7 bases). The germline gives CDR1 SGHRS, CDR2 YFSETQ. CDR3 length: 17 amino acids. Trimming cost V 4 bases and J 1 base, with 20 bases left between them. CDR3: CASSDPGAGALQETQYF. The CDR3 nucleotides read TGCGCCAGCAGCGATCCCGGCGCGGGGGCTCTCCAAGAGACCCAGTACTTC.

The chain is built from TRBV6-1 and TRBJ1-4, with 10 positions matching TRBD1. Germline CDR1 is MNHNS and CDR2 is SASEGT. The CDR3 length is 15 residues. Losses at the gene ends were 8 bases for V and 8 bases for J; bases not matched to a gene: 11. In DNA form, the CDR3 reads TGTGCCAGCCAGGGACAGGGGACAATCCGGGAAAAACTGTTTTTT. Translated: CASQGQGTIREKLFF.